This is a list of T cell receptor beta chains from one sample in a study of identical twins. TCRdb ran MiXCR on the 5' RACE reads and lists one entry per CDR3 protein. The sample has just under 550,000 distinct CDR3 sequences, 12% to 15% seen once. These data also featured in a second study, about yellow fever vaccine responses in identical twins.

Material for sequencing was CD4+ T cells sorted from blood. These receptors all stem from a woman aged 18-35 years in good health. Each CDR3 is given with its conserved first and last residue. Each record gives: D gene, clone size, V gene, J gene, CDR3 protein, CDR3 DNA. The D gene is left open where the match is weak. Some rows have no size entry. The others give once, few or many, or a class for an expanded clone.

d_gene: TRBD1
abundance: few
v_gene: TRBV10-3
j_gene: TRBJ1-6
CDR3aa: CAISGGQGGSPLHF
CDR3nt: TGTGCCATCAGTGGGGGACAGGGGGGCTCACCCCTCCACTTT

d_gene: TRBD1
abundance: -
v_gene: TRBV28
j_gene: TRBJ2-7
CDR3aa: CASNGQVEAYEQYF
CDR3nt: TGTGCCAGCAACGGACAGGTGGAAGCCTACGAGCAGTACTTC

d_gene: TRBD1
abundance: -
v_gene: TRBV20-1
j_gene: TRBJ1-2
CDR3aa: CSAAPGGGAGGYTF
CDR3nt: TGCAGTGCCGCCCCTGGAGGGGGCGCGGGTGGCTACACCTTC

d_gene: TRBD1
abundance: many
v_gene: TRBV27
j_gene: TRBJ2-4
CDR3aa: CAKSEQGATFRNIQYF
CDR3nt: TGTGCGAAGAGTGAACAGGGGGCCACCTTCAGAAACATTCAGTACTTC

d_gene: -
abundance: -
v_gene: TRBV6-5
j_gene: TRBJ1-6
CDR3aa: CASSYSGGWGSPLHF
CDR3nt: TGTGCCAGCAGTTACTCTGGGGGTTGGGGTTCACCCCTCCACTTT

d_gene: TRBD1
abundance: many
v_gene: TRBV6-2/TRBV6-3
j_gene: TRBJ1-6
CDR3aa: CASSIHGTGGGSPLHF
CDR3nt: TGTGCCAGCAGTATCCACGGGACAGGCGGGGGTTCACCCCTCCACTTT

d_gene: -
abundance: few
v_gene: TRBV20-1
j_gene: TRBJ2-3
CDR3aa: CSANKDPSTDTQYF
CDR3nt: TGCAGTGCCAATAAGGACCCTAGCACAGATACGCAGTATTTT

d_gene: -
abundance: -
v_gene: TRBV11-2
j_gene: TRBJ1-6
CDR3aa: CASSLAPETSPLHF
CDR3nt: TGTGCCAGCAGCTTAGCCCCCGAAACTTCACCCCTCCACTTT

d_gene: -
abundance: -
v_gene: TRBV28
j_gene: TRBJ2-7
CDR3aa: CASTTGTGYWEQYF
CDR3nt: TGTGCCAGCACCACAGGGACGGGGTATTGGGAGCAGTACTTC

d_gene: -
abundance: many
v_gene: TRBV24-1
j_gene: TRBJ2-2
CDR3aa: CATSEPLGGGWTGELFF
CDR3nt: TGTGCCACCAGTGAACCACTGGGAGGGGGCTGGACCGGGGAGCTGTTTTTT

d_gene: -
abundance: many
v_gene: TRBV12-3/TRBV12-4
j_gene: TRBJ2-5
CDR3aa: CASSLGWETQYF
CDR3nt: TGTGCCAGCAGCTTGGGATGGGAGACCCAGTACTTC

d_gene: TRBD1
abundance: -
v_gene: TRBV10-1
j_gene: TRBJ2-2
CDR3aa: CASSTGAQNTGELFF
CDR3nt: TGCGCCAGCAGCACAGGGGCCCAGAACACCGGGGAGCTGTTTTTT

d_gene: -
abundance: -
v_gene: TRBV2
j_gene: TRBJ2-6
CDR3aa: CASSLFRETGANVLTF
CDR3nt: TGTGCCAGCAGTTTGTTCAGGGAAACTGGGGCCAACGTCCTGACTTTC

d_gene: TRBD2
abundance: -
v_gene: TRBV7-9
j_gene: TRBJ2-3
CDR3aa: CASSLVSGGRADTQYF
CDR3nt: TGTGCCAGCAGCTTAGTCAGCGGGGGGCGCGCAGATACGCAGTATTTT

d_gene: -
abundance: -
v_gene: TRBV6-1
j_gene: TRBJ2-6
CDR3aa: CASSTGFGANVLTF
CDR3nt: TGTGCCAGCAGTACAGGTTTTGGGGCCAACGTCCTGACTTTC

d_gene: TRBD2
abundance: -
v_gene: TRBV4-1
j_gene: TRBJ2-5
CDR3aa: CASSQGLAGVYETQYF
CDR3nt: TGCGCCAGCAGCCAAGGACTAGCGGGAGTATATGAGACCCAGTACTTC

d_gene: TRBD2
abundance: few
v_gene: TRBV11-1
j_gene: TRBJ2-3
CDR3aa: CASSLVRLAGRPSTDTQYF
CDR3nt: TGTGCCAGCAGCTTAGTCCGCCTAGCGGGGAGACCTAGCACAGATACGCAGTATTTT

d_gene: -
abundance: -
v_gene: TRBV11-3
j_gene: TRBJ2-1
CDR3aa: CASSAQQSSYNEQFF
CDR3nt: TGTGCCAGCAGCGCCCAACAAAGCTCCTACAATGAGCAGTTCTTC

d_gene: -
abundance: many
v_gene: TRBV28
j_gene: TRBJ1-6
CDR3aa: CASSPNMGRNSPLHF
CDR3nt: TGTGCCAGCAGTCCCAATATGGGGCGTAATTCACCCCTCCACTTT

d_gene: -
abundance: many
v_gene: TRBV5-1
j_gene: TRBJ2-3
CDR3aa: CASSSGTERDTQYF
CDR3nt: TGCGCCAGCAGCTCAGGGACGGAAAGAGATACGCAGTATTTT

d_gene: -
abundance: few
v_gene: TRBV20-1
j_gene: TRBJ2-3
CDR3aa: CSAQRMATSTDTQYF
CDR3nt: TGCAGTGCCCAGAGGATGGCCACTAGCACAGATACGCAGTATTTT

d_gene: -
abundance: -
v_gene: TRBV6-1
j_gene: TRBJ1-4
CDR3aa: CASSERGATNEKLFF
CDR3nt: TGTGCCAGCAGTGAAAGGGGTGCAACTAATGAAAAACTGTTTTTT

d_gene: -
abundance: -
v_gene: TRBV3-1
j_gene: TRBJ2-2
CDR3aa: CASSPAPVGPTGELFF
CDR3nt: TGTGCCAGCAGCCCTGCCCCGGTCGGGCCCACCGGGGAGCTGTTTTTT

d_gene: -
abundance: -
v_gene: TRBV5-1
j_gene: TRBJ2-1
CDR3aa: CASSLVAERSPSYNEQFF
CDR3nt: TGCGCCAGCAGCTTGGTGGCAGAGAGGAGCCCCTCCTACAATGAGCAGTTCTTC

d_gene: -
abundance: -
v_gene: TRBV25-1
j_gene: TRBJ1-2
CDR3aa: CASSEVWGISYTF
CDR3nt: TGTGCCAGCAGTGAGGTTTGGGGTATCTCCTACACCTTC

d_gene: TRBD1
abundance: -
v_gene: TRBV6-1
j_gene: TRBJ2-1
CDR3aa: CASRPRGLEGQFF
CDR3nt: TGTGCCAGCAGACCCAGGGGGCTGGAAGGGCAGTTCTTC

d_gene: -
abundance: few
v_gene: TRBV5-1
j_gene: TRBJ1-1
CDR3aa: CASSLGSGGINTEAFF
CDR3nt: TGCGCCAGCAGCTTGGGGTCGGGGGGAATCAACACTGAAGCTTTCTTT

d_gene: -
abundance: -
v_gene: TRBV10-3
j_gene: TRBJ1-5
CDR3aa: CAIRQDRGDNQPQHF
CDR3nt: TGTGCCATCAGGCAAGATCGGGGGGACAATCAGCCCCAGCATTTT

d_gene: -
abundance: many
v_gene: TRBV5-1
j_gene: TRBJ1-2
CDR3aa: CASSIGHQPWGYTF
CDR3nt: TGCGCCAGCAGCATCGGACACCAACCTTGGGGCTACACCTTC

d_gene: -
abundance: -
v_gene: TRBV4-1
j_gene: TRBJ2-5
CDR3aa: CASSQVRVRETQYF
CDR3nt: TGCGCCAGCAGCCAAGTTAGAGTCCGTGAGACCCAGTACTTC

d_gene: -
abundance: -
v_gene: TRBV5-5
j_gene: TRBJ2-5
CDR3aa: CASSLSGRFTETQYF
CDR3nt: TGTGCCAGCAGCTTATCGGGGCGATTTACGGAGACCCAGTACTTC

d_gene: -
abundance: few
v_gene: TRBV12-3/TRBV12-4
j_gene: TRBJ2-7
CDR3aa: CASSPGTPGQYF
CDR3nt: TGTGCCAGCAGTCCGGGGACCCCCGGGCAGTACTTC

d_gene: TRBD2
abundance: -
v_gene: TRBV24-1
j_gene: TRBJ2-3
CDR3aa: CATSDLERGGNADTQYF
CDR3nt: TGTGCCACCAGTGACTTGGAGCGGGGGGGTAATGCAGATACGCAGTATTTT

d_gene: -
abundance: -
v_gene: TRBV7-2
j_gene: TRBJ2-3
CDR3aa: CATTWGSTDTQYF
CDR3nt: TGTGCCACCACCTGGGGGAGCACAGATACGCAGTATTTT

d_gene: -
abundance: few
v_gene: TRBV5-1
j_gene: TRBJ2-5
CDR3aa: CASSEGTVWETQYF
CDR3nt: TGCGCCAGCAGTGAGGGTACAGTGTGGGAGACCCAGTACTTC

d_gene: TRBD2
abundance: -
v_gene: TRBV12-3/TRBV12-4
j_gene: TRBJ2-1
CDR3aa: CASRLGTSYYNEQFF
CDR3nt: TGTGCCAGCAGACTTGGGACTAGCTACTACAATGAGCAGTTCTTC

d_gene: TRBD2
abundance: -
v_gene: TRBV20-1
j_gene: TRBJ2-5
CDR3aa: CSAFQTSGQETQYF
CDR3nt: TGCAGTGCTTTCCAGACTAGCGGACAAGAGACCCAGTACTTC

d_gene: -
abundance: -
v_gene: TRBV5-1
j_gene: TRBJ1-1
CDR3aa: CASSQDTPRTEAFF
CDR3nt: TGCGCCAGCAGCCAGGACACCCCGAGGACTGAAGCTTTCTTT

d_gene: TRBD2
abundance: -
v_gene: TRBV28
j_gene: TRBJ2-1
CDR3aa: CASSFLAGGRIEQFF
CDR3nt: TGTGCCAGCAGTTTCTTAGCGGGAGGACGTATTGAGCAGTTCTTC

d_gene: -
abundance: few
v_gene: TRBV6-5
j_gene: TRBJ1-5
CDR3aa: CASSYSIGQGPQHF
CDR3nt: TGTGCCAGCAGTTACTCGATCGGCCAGGGGCCCCAGCATTTT

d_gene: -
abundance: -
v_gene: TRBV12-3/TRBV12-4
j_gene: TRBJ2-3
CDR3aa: CASSLGRTGEDTQYF
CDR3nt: TGTGCCAGCAGTTTAGGAAGGACGGGGGAAGATACGCAGTATTTT